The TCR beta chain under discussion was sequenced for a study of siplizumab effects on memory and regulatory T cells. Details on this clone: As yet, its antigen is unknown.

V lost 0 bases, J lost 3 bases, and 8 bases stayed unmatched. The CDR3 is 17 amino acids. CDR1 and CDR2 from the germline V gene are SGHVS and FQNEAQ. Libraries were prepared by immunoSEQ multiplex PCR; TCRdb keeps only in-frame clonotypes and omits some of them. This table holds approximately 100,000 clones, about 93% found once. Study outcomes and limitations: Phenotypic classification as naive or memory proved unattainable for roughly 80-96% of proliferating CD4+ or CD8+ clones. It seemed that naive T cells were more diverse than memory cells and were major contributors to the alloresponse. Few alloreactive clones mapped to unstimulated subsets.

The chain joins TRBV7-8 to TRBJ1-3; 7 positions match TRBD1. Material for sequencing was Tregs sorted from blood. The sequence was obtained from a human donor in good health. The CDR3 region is CASSLARGNRGGNTIYF. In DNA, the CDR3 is TGTGCCAGCAGCTTAGCACGCGGAAACAGGGGTGGAAACACCATATATTTT.